This entry features one T cell receptor (beta chain) sequence. Germline CDR1 LNHDA, CDR2 SQIVND (reference sequence). The length of the CDR3 is 15 residues. The V and J ends lost 6 bases and 4 bases, in that order; junction bases with no gene match: 6. The repertoire was sequenced with immunoSEQ multiplex PCR; TCRdb's copy has only in-frame clones and lacks some. The data show tens of thousands of clones, with around 80% seen just once and roughly 0.99% held by the top ten. This sample was included in a study of OX40 agonist ivuxolimab in advanced cancers. Overall study context: Partial responses occurred in Three dose-escalation patients, one with hepatocellular carcinoma and two with cutaneous melanoma.

The gene calls are TRBV19 and TRBJ2-1, with 10 bases lining up with TRBD1. The sequence derives from an adult with an advanced solid tumor such as melanoma, head and neck, liver or kidney cancer. The input for sequencing was CD4+ or CD8+ T cells sorted from blood, taken in a trial of the OX40 agonist ivuxolimab. In nucleotides, the CDR3 is TGTGCCAGTAGGACCGGGACAGGGGTATACAATGAGCAGTTCTTC. As protein: CASRTGTGVYNEQFF.